This TCR beta chain emerged from a study of monozygotic twins with inflammatory bowel disease. Per germline, CDR1 SGDLS and CDR2 YYNGEE. The CDR3 runs 15 residues. With the 5' RACE reads reprocessed, TCRdb shows one record per CDR3 protein and no DNA. Its table lists fewer than 550,000 distinct CDR3 sequences. The receptor's source is a human donor with ulcerative colitis or Crohn's disease, or a healthy co-twin of an affected twin (not recorded which). The chain has TRBV9 and TRBJ2-3; TCRdb calls TRBD2, which cannot be checked without DNA. The sample taken for sequencing was blood. CDR3 loop: CASSVSGGRTDTQYF.